A selection of T cell receptor beta chains follows, all from one sample in a study of shared clonotypes between healthy human individuals. Data came from immunoSEQ multiplex PCR; TCRdb stores just in-frame clones and leaves some out. The sample consists of a few million clones, around 90% of them appearing once. The sequenced sample consisted of naive CD4+ T cells sorted from blood. All receptors come from a man in his late teens or twenties in good health. Both conserved end residues are part of each CDR3. The D gene is left open where the match is weak. Size is omitted from some rows. Given values are once, few, many or a class for expanded clones.

D | J | length | size | V | CDR3 | DNA
TRBD1 | TRBJ2-7 | 13 | - | TRBV2 | CASARDSDYEQYF | TGTGCCAGCGCCCGGGACAGCGATTACGAGCAGTACTTC
TRBD1 | TRBJ2-3 | 14 | - | TRBV29-1 | CSVGTGGWTDTQYF | TGCAGCGTAGGGACAGGGGGCTGGACAGATACGCAGTATTTT
- | TRBJ2-7 | 12 | - | TRBV14 | CASSPGRFEQYF | TGTGCCAGCAGCCCGGGACGTTTCGAGCAGTACTTC
- | TRBJ2-5 | 15 | - | TRBV15 | CATSRGGRGVETQYF | TGTGCCACCAGCAGAGGGGGCAGGGGGGTGGAGACCCAGTACTTC
- | TRBJ2-3 | 17 | - | TRBV7-2 | CASSLVVRGSSTDTQYF | TGTGCCAGCAGCTTAGTGGTCCGCGGGTCTAGCACAGATACGCAGTATTTT
- | TRBJ2-7 | 12 | - | TRBV7-2 | CASSSSSYEQYF | TGTGCCAGCAGCTCCTCCTCCTACGAGCAGTACTTC
- | TRBJ1-1 | 16 | - | TRBV18 | CASSPPRGGPNTEAFF | TGTGCCAGCTCACCACCGCGGGGTGGGCCTAACACTGAAGCTTTCTTT
- | TRBJ2-3 | 17 | - | TRBV9 | CASSVSPVGGGTDTQYF | TGTGCCAGCAGCGTATCCCCAGTCGGAGGGGGCACAGATACGCAGTATTTT
- | TRBJ1-5 | 16 | - | TRBV27 | CASSLSIPGSNQPQHF | TGTGCCAGCAGTTTATCGATTCCAGGTAGCAATCAGCCCCAGCATTTT
- | TRBJ2-7 | 15 | - | TRBV2 | CASTLGEFGSYEQYF | TGTGCCAGCACCCTAGGGGAGTTTGGCTCCTACGAGCAGTACTTC
- | TRBJ1-3 | 14 | - | TRBV6-5 | CASSRDGSGNTIYF | TGTGCCAGCAGCCGGGACGGCTCTGGAAACACCATATATTTT
- | TRBJ1-6 | 14 | - | TRBV18 | CASSLQGGNSPLHF | TGTGCCAGCTCACTACAGGGAGGTAATTCACCCCTCCACTTT
TRBD1 | TRBJ1-5 | 13 | - | TRBV7-8 | CASSWTGSQPQHF | TGTGCCAGCAGCTGGACAGGGTCTCAGCCCCAGCATTTT
- | TRBJ2-1 | 15 | - | TRBV7-9 | CASSLPAELTKLPFF | TGTGCCAGCAGCTTACCGGCGGAGCTGACGAAGCTCCCGTTCTTC
- | TRBJ2-3 | 11 | - | TRBV14 | CASSQSHKQYF | TGTGCCAGCAGCCAGTCCCATAAGCAGTATTTT
TRBD1 | TRBJ2-1 | 15 | - | TRBV6-6 | CASSSGTGGKDEQFF | TGTGCCAGCAGTTCCGGGACAGGGGGCAAGGATGAGCAGTTCTTC
TRBD2 | TRBJ2-3 | 14 | - | TRBV2 | CASTARLAGDTQYF | TGTGCCAGCACCGCCCGGCTAGCGGGAGATACGCAGTATTTT
- | TRBJ2-3 | 16 | - | TRBV6-5 | CASSYSDIVVPDTQYF | TGTGCCAGCAGTTACTCAGACATCGTTGTGCCAGATACGCAGTATTTT
- | TRBJ2-1 | 12 | - | TRBV4-2 | CASSQDSSPQFF | TGTGCCAGCAGCCAAGATTCTAGTCCACAGTTCTTC
- | TRBJ1-1 | 13 | - | TRBV15 | CATRDPMNTEAFF | TGTGCCACTCGAGACCCTATGAACACTGAAGCTTTCTTT
- | TRBJ2-1 | 14 | once | TRBV9 | CASSRLLKVNEQFF | TGTGCCAGCAGCAGGTTGTTGAAGGTCAATGAGCAGTTCTTC
- | TRBJ2-5 | 12 | once | TRBV30 | CAWKGLGRPIYF | TGTGCCTGGAAAGGTCTGGGCCGCCCGATCTACTTC
TRBD1 | TRBJ2-7 | 15 | - | TRBV7-8 | CASSSFDRGGTEQYF | TGTGCCAGCAGTAGTTTCGACAGGGGGGGAACCGAGCAGTACTTC
- | TRBJ1-6 | 13 | - | TRBV19 | CASNNLGNSPLHF | TGTGCCAGTAATAATTTGGGGAATTCACCCCTCCACTTT
- | TRBJ1-1 | 12 | - | TRBV30 | CAWSQMGVGAFF | TGTGCCTGGAGTCAAATGGGGGTTGGGGCTTTCTTT
- | TRBJ1-1 | 15 | - | TRBV5-4 | CASSFSAAMNTEAFF | TGTGCCAGCAGCTTCTCTGCAGCGATGAACACTGAAGCTTTCTTT
TRBD2 | TRBJ2-5 | 15 | - | TRBV27 | CASSLWGGDQETQYF | TGTGCCAGCAGTTTGTGGGGGGGGGACCAAGAGACCCAGTACTTC
TRBD1 | TRBJ2-1 | 17 | - | TRBV7-8 | CASSLTLGGQADNEQFF | TGTGCCAGCAGCTTAACCTTGGGGGGACAGGCTGACAATGAGCAGTTCTTC
- | TRBJ2-5 | 15 | once | TRBV25-1 | CASSAGGAGGETQYF | TGTGCCAGCAGTGCTGGGGGAGCAGGAGGAGAGACCCAGTACTTC
TRBD2 | TRBJ2-5 | 15 | - | TRBV5-1 | CASSRTSGAGETQYF | TGCGCCAGCAGCCGGACTAGCGGGGCTGGGGAGACCCAGTACTTC
- | TRBJ2-7 | 13 | - | TRBV30 | CAWSVEISYEQYF | TGTGCCTGGAGTGTAGAGATTTCCTACGAGCAGTACTTC
TRBD2 | TRBJ2-7 | 16 | once | TRBV6-1 | CASSDLGEGPRREQYF | TGTGCCAGCAGTGATTTGGGGGAGGGCCCTCGTCGGGAGCAGTACTTC
TRBD2 | TRBJ2-1 | 17 | - | TRBV19 | CASSTHPSSGVNNEQFF | TGTGCCAGTAGTACCCACCCTTCTAGCGGGGTCAACAATGAGCAGTTCTTC
- | TRBJ1-1 | 12 | - | TRBV29-1 | CSVVVGNTEAFF | TGCAGCGTTGTTGTTGGGAACACTGAAGCTTTCTTT
TRBD1 | TRBJ2-5 | 14 | - | TRBV29-1 | CSVDVAGQGETQYF | TGCAGCGTTGACGTCGCGGGACAGGGAGAGACCCAGTACTTC
TRBD2 | TRBJ2-3 | 16 | - | TRBV9 | CASSPRTSGSTDTQYF | TGTGCCAGCAGCCCGAGGACTAGCGGGAGCACAGATACGCAGTATTTT
- | TRBJ2-3 | 13 | - | TRBV27 | CASTTGTTDTQYF | TGTGCCAGCACCACGGGGACCACAGATACGCAGTATTTT
- | TRBJ1-2 | 14 | - | TRBV5-5 | CASSLVGGIYGYTF | TGTGCCAGCAGCTTGGTGGGGGGCATCTATGGCTACACCTTC
- | TRBJ2-1 | 15 | - | TRBV15 | CATSIGTLPGNEQFF | TGTGCCACCAGCATAGGGACTCTCCCCGGCAATGAGCAGTTCTTC
TRBD2 | TRBJ2-7 | 15 | - | TRBV23-1 | CASSQREDETYEQYF | TGCGCCAGCAGTCAACGGGAGGACGAGACCTACGAGCAGTACTTC
- | TRBJ1-2 | 15 | - | TRBV10-3 | CATLPRSRGDYGYTF | TGTGCCACCCTCCCTCGTTCAAGGGGTGACTATGGCTACACCTTC
- | TRBJ1-1 | 15 | once | TRBV5-6 | CASSLSGRVDTEAFF | TGTGCCAGCAGCTTGTCGGGCAGGGTTGACACTGAAGCTTTCTTT
TRBD1 | TRBJ1-1 | 15 | - | TRBV4-1 | CASSQIGTGDLGAFF | TGCGCCAGCAGCCAGATAGGGACAGGGGACCTTGGCGCTTTCTTT
TRBD1 | TRBJ1-5 | 16 | - | TRBV6-1 | CASSEQAAGGGQPQHF | TGTGCCAGCAGTGAACAGGCAGCAGGGGGAGGTCAGCCCCAGCATTTT
- | TRBJ2-2 | 13 | - | TRBV7-9 | CATQHHNTGELFF | TGTGCCACCCAGCACCATAACACCGGGGAGCTGTTTTTT
TRBD1 | TRBJ2-3 | 19 | - | TRBV7-9 | CASSSQAGQGITSTDTQYF | TGTGCCAGCAGCTCCCAAGCGGGACAGGGGATTACTAGCACAGATACGCAGTATTTT
- | TRBJ2-2 | 14 | - | TRBV10-3 | CAIIPDKNTGELFF | TGTGCCATCATCCCGGACAAGAACACCGGGGAGCTGTTTTTT
- | TRBJ1-2 | 12 | once | TRBV25-1 | CASTNGAGGYTF | TGTGCCAGCACCAACGGGGCCGGGGGCTACACCTTC
- | TRBJ2-1 | 11 | - | TRBV20-1 | CSARSRNEQFF | TGCAGTGCTAGATCCCGCAATGAGCAGTTCTTC
TRBD1 | TRBJ2-7 | 15 | - | TRBV19 | CASSIGSGQLNEQYF | TGTGCCAGTAGTATAGGGTCGGGACAGCTCAACGAGCAGTACTTC
TRBD2 | TRBJ2-1 | 15 | - | TRBV18 | CASSPATSHVNEQFF | TGTGCCAGCTCACCTGCGACTAGCCATGTCAATGAGCAGTTCTTC
- | TRBJ1-5 | 15 | once | TRBV19 | CASKGSREGNQPQHF | TGTGCCAGTAAAGGTAGCAGGGAAGGCAATCAGCCCCAGCATTTT